This TCR beta chain was identified in a study of blood T cell repertoires in COVID-19. Whole-study context: Material from acute and convalescent COVID-19 was sourced from the United States, Italy and Spain.

Between the trimmed V and J ends, which lost 2 bases and 5 bases, there was a span of 12 bases. Germline V gene lookup returns CDR1 MNHEY and CDR2 SVGAGI. CDR3 length equals 14 residues. TCRdb's copy holds only in-frame clones and misses some; the assay was immunoSEQ multiplex PCR. The sample lists about 88,000 clones, roughly 90% occurring once. This receptor was obtained from a man between 60 and 75 years old with acute or convalescent COVID-19. The sample consisted of peripheral blood. This rearrangement joins TRBV6-5 to TRBJ1-2, with D possibly matching TRBD1 (5 bases). CDR3 in amino acids: CASSYGNTGYGYTF. The DNA of the CDR3 is TGTGCCAGCAGTTACGGCAACACAGGTTATGGCTACACCTTC.